The 14 T cell receptor beta chains presented below share a single source sample, sequenced in a study of early T cells in non-severe SARS-CoV-2 infection. Via MiXCR, TCRdb re-called the 5' RACE reads, giving one row per CDR3 protein. The table shows about 64,000 distinct CDR3 sequences, with approximately 11% occurring only once. The sample here was whole blood, taken at baseline. The receptors shown here come from an adult who was a healthcare worker with PCR-confirmed SARS-CoV-2 infection or an uninfected control (not recorded which).

Ten or more counts support this clonotype. J is TRBJ2-5 and V is TRBV7-2; possible D gene TRBD1, 6 bases. Per germline, CDR1 SGHTA and CDR2 FQGNSA. This CDR3 spans 14 amino acids. V lost 5 bases and J 4 bases, leaving 14 bases between the germline ends. CDR3 sequence (DNA): TGTGCCAGCAGCCCTTCCACCAGGGGAGAGACCCAGTACTTC. This sequence encodes CASSPSTRGETQYF.

The V and J genes are TRBV5-1 and TRBJ2-7, with D uncertain. V lost 5 bases and J lost 0, with 21 bases in between. Per the germline V gene, CDR1 is SGHRS and CDR2 is YFSETQ. The CDR3 is 17 amino acids. CDR3 sequence: CASRTTIAGFSSYEQYF. CDR3 sequence (DNA): TGCGCCAGCAGAACTACCATTGCCGGATTCAGCTCCTACGAGCAGTACTTC.

DNA of the CDR3: TGTGCCAGCAGTGAAGGGGGGACAGATGGCTACACCTTC. It codes for CASSEGGTDGYTF. The genes are TRBV25-1 and TRBJ1-2; the match to TRBD1 covers 7 bases. The junction had 3 bases not matched to a gene; V was cut back by 2 bases and J by 6 bases. This CDR3 contains 13 residues. In germline, CDR1 is MGHDK, CDR2 SYGVNS.

At least ten counts were recorded for this clonotype. The chain recombines TRBV29-1 with TRBJ1-2; D is unresolved. This CDR3 has 12 amino acids. The V and J ends lost 5 bases and 3 bases respectively, with 10 bases between them. In germline, CDR1 is SQVTM, CDR2 ANQGSEA. CDR3 sequence (DNA): TGCAGCGTTCGAACAACCTACTATGGCTACACCTTC. Encoded protein: CSVRTTYYGYTF.

The chain has TRBV30 and TRBJ1-4; D uncertain. The CDR3 sequence is 13 residues long. Trimming took off 2 bases at V and 7 bases at J, with 11 bases between the two ends. Germline V gene sequence: CDR1 GTSNPN, CDR2 SVGIG (reference sequence). CDR3 protein: CAWSPGLGEKLFF. The CDR3, as DNA: TGTGCCTGGAGTCCGGGTCTCGGTGAAAAACTGTTTTTT.

This clonotype appeared a few times. The V gene is TRBV9, the J gene TRBJ2-5, with 12 bases that match TRBD2. The CDR3 is 16 residues long. V shed 2 bases and J 4 bases; nucleotides not matched to a gene: 6. Germline CDR1 reads SGDLS; CDR2 reads YYNGEE. CDR3 residues: CASSVGLAGGRETQYF. DNA for the CDR3: TGTGCCAGCAGCGTCGGTCTAGCGGGGGGGAGAGAGACCCAGTACTTC. Variable domain in full (rest from reference TRBV9 and TRBJ2-5): DSGVTQTPKHLITATGQRVTLRCSPRSGDLSVYWYQQSLDQGLQFLIQYYNGEERAKGNILERFSAQQFPDLHSELNLSSLELGDSALYFCASSVGLAGGRETQYFGPGTRLLVL.

The chain is built from TRBV27 and TRBJ2-5; 8 positions agree with TRBD1. Germline CDR1 and CDR2: MNHEY and SMNVEV (reference sequence). The CDR3 contains 13 residues. The ends lost 4 bases at V and 6 bases at J; junction bases unmatched: 4. The CDR3, as DNA: TGTGCCAGCAGTTCCGGGACAGGAAAGACCCAGTACTTC. Amino acids: CASSSGTGKTQYF.

This clonotype was seen repeatedly, ten times or more. The chain carries TRBV27 and TRBJ2-1, with 7 bases aligning to TRBD2. V was clipped by 9 bases and J by 5 bases; unmatched bases: 16. This CDR3 is 16 amino acids long. In germline, CDR1 is MNHEY, CDR2 SMNVEV (reference sequence). Here the CDR3 DNA reads TGTGCCAGTTCGAACGGGCGGGGGAGAATCCACAATGAGCAGTTCTTC. This codes for CASSNGRGRIHNEQFF.

The chain joins TRBV7-9 to TRBJ2-6; 7 bases match TRBD2. The V and J ends lost 1 base and 2 bases, in that order; junction bases with no gene match: 2. This CDR3 contains 16 residues. CDR1 SEHNR and CDR2 FQNEAQ come from the germline V gene (reference sequence). The CDR3 bases are TGTGCCAGCAGCTTAGGCCGGGGGGCTGGGGCCAACGTCCTGACTTTC. Amino acid sequence: CASSLGRGAGANVLTF.

This clonotype was counted between two and nine times. This chain connects TRBV11-2 to TRBJ2-7, with D possibly TRBD1 on 6 matching bases. CDR3 size: 13 residues. From germline, CDR1 is SGHAT and CDR2 FQNNGV. Trimming removed 4 bases from V and 7 bases from J, with 14 bases in between. Here the CDR3 DNA reads TGTGCCAGCAGCTATTGGACAGAAGGGGAGCAGTACTTC. The encoded protein is CASSYWTEGEQYF.

Only a few counts were recorded for this clonotype. The chain has TRBV27 and TRBJ1-2; D call uncertain. Per the germline V gene, CDR1 is MNHEY and CDR2 is SMNVEV (reference sequence). CDR3 size: 13 residues. V was pared by 2 bases and J by 8 bases, with 12 bases between. The CDR3 here is CASSLARGDGYTF. CDR3 bases: TGTGCCAGCAGTTTAGCCCGCGGAGACGGCTACACCTTC.

The sample holds a few counts of this clonotype. J is TRBJ2-7 and V is TRBV7-6; either TRBD1 or TRBD2 may fit D (5 bases each). V lost 3 bases, J lost 6 bases, and 18 bases lay in between. This CDR3 contains 15 residues. CDR1 is SGHVS and CDR2 is FNYEAQ in the germline V gene. The CDR3 is CASSFRRDRRTEQYF. CDR3 bases: TGTGCCAGCAGCTTCCGTCGGGACCGCCGGACCGAGCAGTACTTC.

This clonotype turned up a few times. The chain carries TRBV7-9 and TRBJ2-7; TRBD1 matches 8 bases. This CDR3 is built from 16 residues. Germline V lookup: CDR1 SEHNR, CDR2 FQNEAQ (reference sequence). V lost 0 bases to trimming and J lost 5 bases; unmatched junction nucleotides: 9. DNA for the CDR3: TGTGCCAGCAGCTTAGCGGACGACAGGGGAAAGGACGAGCAGTACTTC. Translation gives CASSLADDRGKDEQYF.

J is TRBJ1-2 and V is TRBV18; TRBD1 matches 7 bases. The CDR3 totals 13 residues. Looked up from germline, CDR1 is KGHSH and CDR2 is LQKENI. Trimming at V came to 6 bases and at J to 3 bases, leaving 4 bases not matched to a gene. In DNA, the CDR3 is TGTGCCAGCTCCCCCGGACAGGACTATGGCTACACCTTC. Protein: CASSPGQDYGYTF.